This TCR beta chain was observed in a study of radiotherapy plus CTLA-4 blockade in lung cancer. Findings of the study overall: TCR clones from tumors expanded in blood after radiotherapy plus ipilimumab. Early clonal dynamics of blood T cells, together with interferon-beta, were reported as the best response predictor.

Some clones are missing from TCRdb's copy, which holds only in-frame ones; the method was immunoSEQ multiplex PCR. This table has about 85,000 clones, roughly 86% appearing once. Points on this clone: Its target is not known.

Sequences were derived from peripheral blood, sampled from a patient treated with radiotherapy plus ipilimumab. The clonotype was recovered from a human donor with non-small cell lung cancer who had a partial response to radiotherapy plus ipilimumab.

The CDR3 DNA reads as TGTGCCAGCAGCTTAAGGGAGCAGGGGCTCTATGGCTACACCTTC. It is translated as CASSLREQGLYGYTF. This chain uses TRBV13 with TRBJ1-2, with TRBD1 as a possible D gene (6 bases). This CDR3 is built from 15 residues. The V and J ends lost 2 bases and 4 bases respectively, with 14 bases between them. Germline V gene sequence: CDR1 PRHDT, CDR2 FYEKMQ (reference sequence).